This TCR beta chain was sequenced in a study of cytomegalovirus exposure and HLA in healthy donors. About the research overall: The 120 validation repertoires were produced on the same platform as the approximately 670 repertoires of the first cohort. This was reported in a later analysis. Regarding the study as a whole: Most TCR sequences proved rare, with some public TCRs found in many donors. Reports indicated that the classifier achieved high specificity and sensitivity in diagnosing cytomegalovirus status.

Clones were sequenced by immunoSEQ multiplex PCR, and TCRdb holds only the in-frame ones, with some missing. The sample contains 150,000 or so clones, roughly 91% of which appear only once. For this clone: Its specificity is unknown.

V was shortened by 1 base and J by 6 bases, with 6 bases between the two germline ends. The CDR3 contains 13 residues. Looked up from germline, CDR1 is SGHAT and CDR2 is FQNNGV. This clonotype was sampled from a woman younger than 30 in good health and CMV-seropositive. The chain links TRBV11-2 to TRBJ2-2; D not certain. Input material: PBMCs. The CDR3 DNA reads TGTGCCAGCAGCTTAGCGGGTGCCGGGGAGCTGTTTTTT. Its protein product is CASSLAGAGELFF.